The next 4 T cell receptor beta chains were all read from a single sample in a study of blood T cell repertoires in COVID-19. Produced via immunoSEQ multiplex PCR; TCRdb's table is partial and in-frame only. Of about 150,000 clones detected, roughly 78% appear once; the ten largest clones hold roughly 15%. Sequenced input: peripheral blood. The receptors come from a human donor with acute or convalescent COVID-19. The donor label of this sample is uncertain.

This sequence joins TRBV6-6 and TRBJ2-3, with 7 bases that match TRBD2. The CDR3 loop spans 16 amino acids. Trimming at V came to 0 bases and at J to 0 bases, leaving 3 bases not matched to a gene. Germline V gene sequence: CDR1 MNHNY, CDR2 SVGAGI (reference sequence). The CDR3 region is CASSYSGGSSTDTQYF. CDR3 bases: TGTGCCAGCAGTTACTCGGGCGGGAGTAGCACAGATACGCAGTATTTT.

The genes are TRBV19 and TRBJ1-1, with TRBD1 matching 7 bases. With 5 bases clipped from V and 5 bases from J, the junction kept 8 bases outside the gene matches. Germline V gene data show CDR1 as LNHDA and CDR2 as SQIVND (reference sequence). CDR3 length: 14 amino acids. The CDR3 is CASSGRGENTEAFF. For the CDR3, the DNA is TGTGCCAGTAGTGGCAGGGGGGAAAATACTGAAGCTTTCTTT.

The rearrangement uses TRBV12-3 or TRBV12-4 and TRBJ2-5; D unclear. There are 12 residues in the CDR3. V lost 5 bases, J lost 5 bases, and 9 bases lay in between. CDR3 sequence reads: CASSPTGETQYF. The CDR3 DNA reads TGTGCCAGCAGTCCCACCGGGGAGACCCAGTACTTC.

The CDR3 DNA follows: TGTGCCAGCAGCTTGAGTGACAGAAATTCCTATGGCTACACCTTC. Its protein product is CASSLSDRNSYGYTF. The V gene is TRBV5-4, the J gene TRBJ1-2; possible D gene TRBD1, 5 bases. This CDR3 region has 15 residues. CDR1 is SGHNT and CDR2 is YYREEE in the germline V gene (reference sequence). Between the trimmed V and J ends, which lost 1 base and 4 bases, there was a span of 14 bases.